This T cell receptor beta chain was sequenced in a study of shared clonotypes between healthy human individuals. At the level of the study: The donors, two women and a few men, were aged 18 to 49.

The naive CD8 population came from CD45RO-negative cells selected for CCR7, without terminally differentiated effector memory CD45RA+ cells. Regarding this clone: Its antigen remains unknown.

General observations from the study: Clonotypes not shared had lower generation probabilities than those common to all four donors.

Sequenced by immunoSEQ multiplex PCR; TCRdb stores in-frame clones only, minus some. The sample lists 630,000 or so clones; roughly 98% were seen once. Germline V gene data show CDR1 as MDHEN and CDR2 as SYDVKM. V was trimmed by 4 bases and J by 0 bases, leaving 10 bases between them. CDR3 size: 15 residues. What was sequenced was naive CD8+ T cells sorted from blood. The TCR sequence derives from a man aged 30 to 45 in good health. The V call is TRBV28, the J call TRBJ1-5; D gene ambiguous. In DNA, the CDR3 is TGTGCCAGCAGTTCCCCGACGTATAGCAATCAGCCCCAGCATTTT. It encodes CASSSPTYSNQPQHF.